Listed below are T cell receptor beta chains from one sample, sequenced in a study of Ad26.COV2.S vaccination and SARS-CoV-2 variants. Clones were sequenced by immunoSEQ multiplex PCR, and TCRdb holds only the in-frame ones, with some missing. The sample holds more than 250,000 clones, around 87% seen once. The sample here was peripheral blood, taken in a trial of Ad26.COV2.S vaccine versus placebo. The receptor set was obtained from a person aged 18 to 59 who received the Ad26.COV2.S COVID-19 vaccine or a placebo. Both conserved end residues are part of each CDR3. Fields, in order: clone size, D gene, J gene, V gene, CDR3 protein, CDR3 DNA. A D gene is named only where the DNA matches it firmly. Expanded clones are given a class, and other clones once, few, many or no size at all.

- | TRBD2 | TRBJ2-7 | TRBV10-2 | CASSERGAYEQYF | TGCGCCAGCAGTGAGCGGGGGGCCTACGAGCAGTACTTC
- | TRBD1 | TRBJ2-6 | TRBV30 | CASDRGRGANVLTF | TGTGCCTCTGACAGGGGGCGAGGGGCCAACGTCCTGACTTTC
once | TRBD1 | TRBJ2-1 | TRBV13 | CASSYYTGASYNEQFF | TGTGCCAGCAGCTACTATACAGGGGCCTCCTACAATGAGCAGTTCTTC
- | - | TRBJ1-4 | TRBV4-1 | CASSQREYKLFF | TGCGCCAGCAGCCAAAGGGAGTACAAACTGTTTTTT
- | TRBD1 | TRBJ2-7 | TRBV30 | CAWSPTGGSVQYF | TGTGCCTGGAGTCCCACAGGGGGCAGTGTGCAGTACTTC
- | - | TRBJ1-2 | TRBV4-3 | CASSQATNGYGYTF | TGCGCCAGCAGCCAAGCGACGAACGGCTATGGCTACACCTTC
- | - | TRBJ1-1 | TRBV2 | CASSEARFNTEAFF | TGTGCCAGCAGTGAGGCCCGGTTTAACACTGAAGCTTTCTTT
- | - | TRBJ1-3 | TRBV7-2 | CASSLTTGRDTIYF | TGTGCCAGCAGCCTTACCACAGGGCGTGACACCATATATTTT
- | - | TRBJ2-1 | TRBV6-5 | CASSNGLEQFF | TGTGCCAGCAGTAACGGACTGGAGCAGTTCTTC
- | - | TRBJ2-5 | TRBV7-9 | CASSLRGQETQYF | TGTGCCAGCAGCTTAAGGGGGCAAGAGACCCAGTACTTC
- | - | TRBJ1-1 | TRBV9 | CASSGGDRSRYDF | TGTGCCAGCAGCGGAGGGGACCGCTCGCGGTATGACTTT
- | TRBD1 | TRBJ2-2 | TRBV18 | CASSPMDRALGTGELFF | TGTGCCAGCTCACCCATGGACAGGGCACTGGGGACCGGGGAGCTGTTTTTT
- | TRBD1 | TRBJ2-1 | TRBV11-2 | CASSSGQGDEQFF | TGTGCCAGCAGCTCGGGACAGGGGGATGAGCAGTTCTTC
once | - | TRBJ2-1 | TRBV6-2/TRBV6-3 | CASSPVTEYNEQFF | TGTGCCAGCAGCCCGGTTACGGAGTACAATGAGCAGTTCTTC
once | TRBD1 | TRBJ2-5 | TRBV19 | CASTDRGRPETQYF | TGTGCCAGCACGGACAGGGGGCGCCCGGAGACCCAGTACTTC
- | TRBD2 | TRBJ2-2 | TRBV2 | CASSDRRDYRELFF | TGTGCCAGCAGTGATAGGCGGGACTACCGGGAGCTGTTTTTT
- | - | TRBJ1-3 | TRBV4-1 | CASSQYTGNSGNTIYF | TGCGCCAGCAGCCAATATACAGGAAACTCTGGAAACACCATATATTTT
- | - | TRBJ1-6 | TRBV6-5 | CATGPLGHSPLHF | TGTGCCACTGGGCCCCTGGGACATTCACCCCTCCACTTT
- | TRBD1 | TRBJ2-7 | TRBV7-2 | CASSFQGDAQYYEQYF | TGTGCCAGCAGCTTTCAGGGGGACGCGCAGTACTACGAGCAGTACTTC
- | TRBD1 | TRBJ1-4 | TRBV7-9 | CASSLAAGGAGKLFF | TGTGCCAGCAGCTTAGCAGCAGGGGGCGCGGGAAAACTGTTTTTT
- | - | TRBJ2-3 | TRBV30 | CAWSLGGTDTQYF | TGTGCCTGGAGCTTGGGGGGCACAGATACGCAGTATTTT
- | TRBD1 | TRBJ1-6 | TRBV14 | CASSHQGQGSPLHF | TGTGCCAGCAGCCACCAGGGACAGGGTTCACCCCTCCACTTT
- | - | TRBJ2-2 | TRBV4-2 | CASSQPNPGQRDNTGELFF | TGTGCCAGCAGCCAGCCAAACCCCGGACAGAGAGACAACACCGGGGAGCTGTTTTTT
- | TRBD1 | TRBJ2-6 | TRBV5-1 | CASSPDRAGANVLTF | TGCGCCAGCAGCCCTGACAGGGCTGGGGCCAACGTCCTGACTTTC
- | - | TRBJ1-1 | TRBV20-1 | CSARQHTEAFF | TGCAGTGCTAGACAACACACTGAAGCTTTCTTT
- | - | TRBJ1-4 | TRBV15 | CATSRGEGETEKLFF | TGTGCCACCAGCAGAGGGGAGGGGGAGACTGAAAAACTGTTTTTT
- | - | TRBJ1-2 | TRBV14 | CASSLRRAYGYTF | TGTGCCAGCAGCCTACGGAGGGCTTATGGCTACACCTTC
- | TRBD1 | TRBJ1-1 | TRBV5-1 | CASSLVDATGTTEAFF | TGCGCCAGCAGCTTGGTTGACGCGACAGGGACCACTGAAGCTTTCTTT
- | - | TRBJ2-1 | TRBV29-1 | CSVEDTGSRDNEQFF | TGCAGCGTTGAAGATACAGGGTCTAGGGACAATGAGCAGTTCTTC
- | TRBD1 | TRBJ1-1 | TRBV19 | CASSIGGQGAFNTEAFF | TGTGCCAGTAGTATAGGCGGACAGGGGGCCTTTAACACTGAAGCTTTCTTT
few | - | TRBJ1-2 | TRBV19 | CASSITVQGVNYGYTF | TGTGCCAGTAGTATTACCGTACAGGGAGTAAACTATGGCTACACCTTC
- | - | TRBJ1-2 | TRBV20-1 | CSASVGYGYTF | TGCAGTGCCTCCGTGGGCTATGGCTACACCTTC
- | - | TRBJ1-1 | TRBV7-8 | CASSRNSGAGTEAFF | TGTGCCAGCAGCCGCAATTCGGGGGCTGGCACTGAAGCTTTCTTT
- | - | TRBJ2-3 | TRBV7-8 | CASSLGGGARSPDTQYF | TGTGCCAGCAGCTTAGGAGGGGGGGCGCGAAGCCCAGATACGCAGTATTTT
- | - | TRBJ1-1 | TRBV6-5 | CASSYGREAFF | TGTGCCAGCAGTTATGGCCGTGAAGCTTTCTTT
few | - | TRBJ1-2 | TRBV6-5 | CASSKGGYGYTF | TGTGCCAGCAGCAAGGGGGGTTATGGCTACACCTTC
- | - | TRBJ1-1 | TRBV5-1 | CASSLAIANTEAFF | TGCGCCAGCAGCTTGGCCATAGCGAACACTGAAGCTTTCTTT
- | TRBD2 | TRBJ2-5 | TRBV27 | CASSPFTGGETQYF | TGTGCCAGCAGTCCCTTTACGGGGGGGGAGACCCAGTACTTC
- | - | TRBJ2-7 | TRBV14 | CASSQHYEQYF | TGTGCCAGCAGCCAACACTACGAGCAGTACTTC
- | - | TRBJ2-7 | TRBV5-1 | CASRWTASSYEQYF | TGCGCCAGCAGGTGGACAGCAAGCTCCTACGAGCAGTACTTC
- | - | TRBJ1-2 | TRBV19 | CASSMAADYGYTF | TGTGCCAGTAGTATGGCGGCAGACTATGGCTACACCTTC
- | - | TRBJ2-7 | TRBV7-2 | CASSLYSSYEQYF | TGTGCCAGCAGCTTATATAGCTCCTACGAGCAGTACTTC
- | - | TRBJ2-7 | TRBV6-5 | CASSTYGTYEQYF | TGTGCCAGCAGTACTTACGGAACCTACGAGCAGTACTTC